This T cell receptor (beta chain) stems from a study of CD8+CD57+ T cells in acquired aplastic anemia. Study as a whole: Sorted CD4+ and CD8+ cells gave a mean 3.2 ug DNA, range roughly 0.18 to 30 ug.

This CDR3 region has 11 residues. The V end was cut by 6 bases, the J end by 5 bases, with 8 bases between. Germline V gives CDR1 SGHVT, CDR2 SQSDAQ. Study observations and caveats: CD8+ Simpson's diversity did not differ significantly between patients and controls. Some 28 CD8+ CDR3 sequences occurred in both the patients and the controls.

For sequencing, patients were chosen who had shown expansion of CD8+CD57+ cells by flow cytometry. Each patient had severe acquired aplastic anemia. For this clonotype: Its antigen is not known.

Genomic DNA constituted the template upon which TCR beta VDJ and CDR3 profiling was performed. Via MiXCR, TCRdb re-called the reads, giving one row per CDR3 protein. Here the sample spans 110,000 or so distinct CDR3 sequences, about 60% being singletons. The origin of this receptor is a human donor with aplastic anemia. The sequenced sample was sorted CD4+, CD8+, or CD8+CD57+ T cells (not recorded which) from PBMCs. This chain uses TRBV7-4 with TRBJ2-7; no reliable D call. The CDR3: CASSLRDEQYF. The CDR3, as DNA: TGTGCCAGCAGTTTACGGGACGAGCAGTACTTC. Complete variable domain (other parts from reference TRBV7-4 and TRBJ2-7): GAGVSQSPRYKVAKRGRDVALRCDSISGHVTLYWYRQTLGQGSEVLTYSQSDAQRDKSGRPSGRFSAERPERSVSTLKIQRTEQGDSAVYLCASSLRDEQYFGPGTRLTVT.